A selection of T cell receptor beta chains follows, all from one sample in a study of T-cell reconstitution after alpha-beta-depleted transplantation in children. MiXCR, applied by TCRdb to the PCR reads, yields one record per CDR3 protein. This sample yields 150,000 to 250,000 distinct CDR3 sequences, of which more than 14% are seen a single time; less than 15% belongs to the top ten. Sequenced material: PBMCs from the stem cell graft donor, taken from the stem cell graft. The receptors stem from a human donor who donated a stem cell graft to a child with acute lymphoblastic leukemia. CDR3s include the opening cysteine and the closing phenylalanine or tryptophan. A D gene is named only where the DNA matches it firmly. A row's size may be missing; if present it is once, few, many or a size class.

cdr3_nt	cdr3_aa	d_call	clone_size	v_call	j_call
TGTGCCAGCAGTCCCCGCGCGGGAGGGAGGCATGAGCAGTTCTTC	CASSPRAGGRHEQFF	TRBD2	many	TRBV12-3/TRBV12-4	TRBJ2-1
TGTGCCACCACAGGACAGGGCGGAAATGAGCAGTTCTTC	CATTGQGGNEQFF	TRBD1	NA	TRBV24-1	TRBJ2-1
TGTGCCAGCAGCTTGGATCGGGGGCGCTCCTACGAGCAGTACTTC	CASSLDRGRSYEQYF	NA	few	TRBV5-8	TRBJ2-7
TGTGCCAGCAGCTTAGAGGCAGTCAATCAGCCCCAGCATTTT	CASSLEAVNQPQHF	NA	NA	TRBV7-8	TRBJ1-5
TGTGCCAGCAGCTTGTTCTACGAGCAGTACTTC	CASSLFYEQYF	NA	many	TRBV5-5	TRBJ2-7
TGTGCCATCAGTGTTGGAGGGGGCTCCTCTTACACTGAAGCTTTCTTT	CAISVGGGSSYTEAFF	TRBD1	NA	TRBV10-3	TRBJ1-1
TGTGCCAGCAGCAGGACAGGGGGCTACGAGCAGTACTTC	CASSRTGGYEQYF	TRBD1	many	TRBV25-1	TRBJ2-7
TGTGCCAGCAGCTTACTAGCGGGGGCAAACACCGGGGAGCTGTTTTTT	CASSLLAGANTGELFF	TRBD2	NA	TRBV13	TRBJ2-2
TGTGCCAGCAGTTCCCGCGCTACTGACACTGAAGCTTTCTTT	CASSSRATDTEAFF	NA	many	TRBV27	TRBJ1-1
TGTGCCAGCAGTCCGAGCGACGGGCCCGGGGAGCTGTTTTTT	CASSPSDGPGELFF	NA	NA	TRBV25-1	TRBJ2-2
TGTGCCAGCAGTTACAGCTCCGGTTCCTACAATGAGCAGTTCTTC	CASSYSSGSYNEQFF	NA	many	TRBV6-5	TRBJ2-1
TGCAGCGTTGTTGGGGGCCCGGGAGAGACCCAGTACTTC	CSVVGGPGETQYF	NA	many	TRBV29-1	TRBJ2-5
TGTGCCAGCAGCTTATCGGAGACTGAAGCTTTCTTT	CASSLSETEAFF	NA	many	TRBV7-9	TRBJ1-1
TGTGCCAGCAGCTTAGAATCCGCCGTCGCCTACAATGAGCAGTTCTTC	CASSLESAVAYNEQFF	NA	many	TRBV7-2	TRBJ2-1
TGTGCCAGCAGCTTCTCCGGGACGGGTGGAGGGGGACAATGGAATGAGCAGTTCTTC	CASSFSGTGGGGQWNEQFF	NA	few	TRBV7-8	TRBJ2-1
TGCGCCAGCAGGGCCGCGCAGGGAGGGGAAAAACTGTTTTTT	CASRAAQGGEKLFF	NA	NA	TRBV5-1	TRBJ1-4
TGTGCCAGCAGCTCTGGACTCTTTGAAGCTTTCTTT	CASSSGLFEAFF	NA	many	TRBV7-9	TRBJ1-1
TGCGCCAGCAGCTCCCCGTGGAGAGGCAGGCCAGAGACCCAGTACTTC	CASSSPWRGRPETQYF	NA	many	TRBV5-1	TRBJ2-5
TGCAGTGCTACGGACGGGGGGGAGCGTATAGAGACCCAGTACTTC	CSATDGGERIETQYF	TRBD2	many	TRBV20-1	TRBJ2-5
TGCGCCAGCAGCGAGGGCGGGAGCTCCTACAATGAGCAGTTCTTC	CASSEGGSSYNEQFF	TRBD2	many	TRBV5-1	TRBJ2-1
TGTGCCAGCAGCTACAGGGCAGGCAAAAACATTCAGTACTTC	CASSYRAGKNIQYF	NA	many	TRBV6-2/TRBV6-3	TRBJ2-4
TGCAGTGCTAGAGATCAGAGTCGGGAGAGGTACGAGCAGTACTTC	CSARDQSRERYEQYF	NA	many	TRBV20-1	TRBJ2-7
TGTGCCAGCAGCCGTCTGAGTGGGAGAGGCAGCAATGAGCAGTTCTTC	CASSRLSGRGSNEQFF	NA	NA	TRBV3-1	TRBJ2-1
TGCAGTGTTTTGGCGGGAGGTCGGTTTGGCAATGAGCAGTTCTTC	CSVLAGGRFGNEQFF	TRBD2	many	TRBV20-1	TRBJ2-1
TGTGCCAGCAGCTACTCATACGTGGGACAGCCCACAGATACGCAGTATTTT	CASSYSYVGQPTDTQYF	TRBD1	many	TRBV5-6	TRBJ2-3
TGTGCCCGTACCTCGGGAGGTTATGGCTACACCTTC	CARTSGGYGYTF	NA	many	TRBV7-6	TRBJ1-2
TGTGCCAGCAGCTTAGCGTATTCAGGGTCCTACGAGCAGTACTTC	CASSLAYSGSYEQYF	NA	many	TRBV7-2	TRBJ2-7
TGCAGTGCTGGGCCAAGTGCCTTCGATACGCAGTATTTT	CSAGPSAFDTQYF	NA	many	TRBV20-1	TRBJ2-3
TGCGCCAGCAGCCTAGGGACGGCCGAGGGCAAAAACATTCAGTACTTC	CASSLGTAEGKNIQYF	NA	NA	TRBV5-1	TRBJ2-4
TGCAGCGTTGATCGGCAGACCTACAATGAGCAGTTCTTC	CSVDRQTYNEQFF	NA	NA	TRBV29-1	TRBJ2-1
TGCGCCAGCAGCTTAAGCGGGAGCGGTCCGGGGCAAGAGACCCAGTACTTC	CASSLSGSGPGQETQYF	TRBD2	many	TRBV5-1	TRBJ2-5